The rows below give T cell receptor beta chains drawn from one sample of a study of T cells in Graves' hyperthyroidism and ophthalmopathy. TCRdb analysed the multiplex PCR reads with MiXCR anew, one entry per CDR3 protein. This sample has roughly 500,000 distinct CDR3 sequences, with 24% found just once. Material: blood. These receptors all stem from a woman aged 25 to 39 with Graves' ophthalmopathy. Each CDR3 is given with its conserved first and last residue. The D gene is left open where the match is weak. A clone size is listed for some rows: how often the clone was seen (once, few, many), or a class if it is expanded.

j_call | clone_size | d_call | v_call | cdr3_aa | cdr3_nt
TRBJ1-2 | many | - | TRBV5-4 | CASSFDRNGYTF | TGTGCCAGCAGTTTCGACCGCAATGGCTACACCTTC
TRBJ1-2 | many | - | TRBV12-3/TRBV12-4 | CASSLDGEGRYGYTF | TGTGCCAGCAGTCTAGACGGGGAGGGACGCTATGGCTACACCTTC
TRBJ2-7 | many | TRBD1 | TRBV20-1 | CSARGQGKMEQYF | TGCAGTGCTAGAGGACAGGGGAAGATGGAGCAGTACTTC
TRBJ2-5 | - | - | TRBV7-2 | CASSLLREGWETQYF | TGTGCCAGCAGCTTACTCAGGGAAGGGTGGGAGACCCAGTACTTC
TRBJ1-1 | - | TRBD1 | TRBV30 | CARKNRGLNTEAFF | TGTGCCCGAAAGAACAGGGGGCTGAACACTGAAGCTTTCTTT
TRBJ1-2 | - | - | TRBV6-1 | CASSSTRDGNYGYTF | TGTGCCAGCAGCTCAACCCGGGACGGGAACTATGGCTACACCTTC
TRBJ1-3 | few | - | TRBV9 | CASSTRGENGNTIYF | TGTGCCAGCAGCACGAGAGGGGAGAATGGAAACACCATATATTTT
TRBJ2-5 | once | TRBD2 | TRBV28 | CASSPAEGGPETQYF | TGTGCCAGCAGTCCGGCGGAGGGAGGGCCAGAGACCCAGTACTTC
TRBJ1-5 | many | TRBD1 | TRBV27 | CASSPLGPDRGGNQPQHF | TGTGCCAGCAGTCCCCTGGGCCCCGACAGGGGAGGCAATCAGCCCCAGCATTTT
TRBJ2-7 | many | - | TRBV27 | CASSPFLSYEQYF | TGTGCCAGCAGTCCCTTCCTCTCCTACGAGCAGTACTTC
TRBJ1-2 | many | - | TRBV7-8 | CASSLSGGGGYGYTF | TGTGCCAGCAGCTTATCGGGGGGAGGGGGTTATGGCTACACCTTC
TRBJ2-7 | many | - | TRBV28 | CASTTLRDHSSYEQYF | TGTGCCAGCACCACCCTCAGGGACCATAGCTCCTACGAGCAGTACTTC
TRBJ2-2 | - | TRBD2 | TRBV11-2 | CASSLGPRLALNTGELFF | TGTGCCAGCAGCTTAGGCCCCCGACTAGCGCTGAACACCGGGGAGCTGTTTTTT
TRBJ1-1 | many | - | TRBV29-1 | CSVEPTVAGAEAFF | TGCAGCGTTGAACCGACAGTGGCGGGGGCTGAAGCTTTCTTT
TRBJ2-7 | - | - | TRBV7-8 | CASSSGQRSEQYF | TGTGCCAGCAGCTCTGGACAACGATCCGAGCAGTACTTC
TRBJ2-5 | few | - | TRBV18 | CAGSPPVQETQYF | TGTGCCGGCTCACCACCAGTTCAAGAGACCCAGTACTTC
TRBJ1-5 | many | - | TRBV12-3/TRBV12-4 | CASSFATGMGSNQPQHF | TGTGCCAGCAGTTTCGCAACAGGGATGGGTAGCAATCAGCCCCAGCATTTT
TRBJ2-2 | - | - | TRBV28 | CASGHHPTGYPTGELFF | TGTGCCAGCGGACACCACCCAACAGGGTATCCCACCGGGGAGCTGTTTTTT
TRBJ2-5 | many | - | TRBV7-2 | CASSFAGGQETQYF | TGTGCCAGCAGCTTCGCAGGCGGGCAGGAGACCCAGTACTTC
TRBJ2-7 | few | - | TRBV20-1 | CSARDLSGMSYEQYF | TGCAGTGCTAGAGATCTGTCAGGGATGTCCTACGAGCAGTACTTC
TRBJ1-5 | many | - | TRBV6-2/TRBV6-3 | CASSPPSLWGPQHF | TGTGCCAGCAGTCCCCCCTCCCTCTGGGGGCCCCAGCATTTT
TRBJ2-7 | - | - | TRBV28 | CASSSRTVPSYEQYF | TGTGCCAGCAGTTCCCGGACGGTCCCTTCCTACGAGCAGTACTTC
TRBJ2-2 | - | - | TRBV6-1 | CASTETVGMAGELFF | TGTGCCAGCACCGAGACAGTGGGAATGGCCGGGGAGCTGTTTTTT
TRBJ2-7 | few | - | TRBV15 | CATSRELLNYEQYF | TGTGCCACCAGCAGGGAACTCCTCAACTACGAGCAGTACTTC
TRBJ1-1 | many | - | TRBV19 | CASRTAMNTEAFF | TGTGCCAGTAGAACAGCCATGAACACTGAAGCTTTCTTT
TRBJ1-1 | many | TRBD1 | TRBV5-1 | CASSANTGGTEAFF | TGCGCCAGCAGCGCCAACACAGGGGGCACTGAAGCTTTCTTT
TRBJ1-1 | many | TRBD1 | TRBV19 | CASRDRDNKRAEAFF | TGTGCCAGTAGGGACAGGGATAATAAACGGGCTGAAGCTTTCTTT
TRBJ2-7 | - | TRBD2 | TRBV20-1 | CSAIGGSEPYEQYF | TGCAGTGCTATCGGGGGGTCCGAACCCTACGAGCAGTACTTC
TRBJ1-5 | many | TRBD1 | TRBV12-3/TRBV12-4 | CASSLDGGQGGNQPQHF | TGTGCCAGCAGTTTAGATGGGGGACAGGGGGGCAATCAGCCCCAGCATTTT
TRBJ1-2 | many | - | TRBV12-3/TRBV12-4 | CASSLNDRNYGYAF | TGTGCCAGCAGTTTAAACGACAGAAACTATGGCTACGCCTTC
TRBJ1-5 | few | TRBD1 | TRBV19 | CASSIRSRGGPGGYSNQPQHF | TGTGCCAGTAGTATAAGAAGTCGGGGGGGGCCAGGGGGCTATAGCAATCAGCCCCAGCATTTT
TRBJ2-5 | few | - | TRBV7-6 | CASSLAPEQETQYF | TGTGCCAGCAGCTTAGCTCCGGAGCAAGAGACCCAGTACTTC
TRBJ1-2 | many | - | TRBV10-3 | CAIGGLGSDYGYTF | TGTGCCATCGGAGGGCTCGGGAGCGACTATGGCTACACCTTC
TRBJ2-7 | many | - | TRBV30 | CAWSSLWEQYF | TGTGCCTGGAGTTCCCTCTGGGAGCAGTACTTC
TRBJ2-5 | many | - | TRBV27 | CASSLSPWDSQIGTQYF | TGTGCCAGCAGTTTATCCCCTTGGGATTCCCAGATCGGGACCCAGTACTTC
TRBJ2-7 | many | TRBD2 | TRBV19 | CASSQQRGSPYEQYF | TGTGCCAGTAGCCAACAGCGGGGGTCCCCCTACGAGCAGTACTTC
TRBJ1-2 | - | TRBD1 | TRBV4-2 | CASSLQGQGADYGYTF | TGTGCCAGCAGCCTGCAGGGACAGGGGGCGGACTATGGCTACACCTTC
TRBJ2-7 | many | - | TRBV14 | CASSHGAAYEQYF | TGTGCCAGCAGCCATGGTGCAGCCTACGAGCAGTACTTC
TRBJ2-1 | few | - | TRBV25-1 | CASSDGTVNNEQFF | TGTGCCAGCAGTGACGGGACGGTAAACAATGAGCAGTTCTTC
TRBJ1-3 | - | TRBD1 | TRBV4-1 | CASSFGGTASGNTIYF | TGCGCCAGCAGCTTTGGAGGGACAGCCTCTGGAAACACCATATATTTT
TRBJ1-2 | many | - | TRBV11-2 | CASSSGQNSYGYTF | TGTGCCAGCAGCTCCGGACAGAACAGCTATGGCTACACCTTC
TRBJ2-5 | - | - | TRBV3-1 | CASSQREKTQYF | TGTGCCAGCAGCCAAAGGGAGAAGACCCAGTACTTC
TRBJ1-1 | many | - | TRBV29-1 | CSVDQGQNTEAFF | TGCAGCGTTGATCAGGGCCAGAACACTGAAGCTTTCTTT
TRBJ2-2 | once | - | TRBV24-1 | CATSDPRAENTGELFF | TGTGCCACCAGTGATCCCCGAGCGGAAAACACCGGGGAGCTGTTTTTT
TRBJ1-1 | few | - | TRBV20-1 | CSAKVGGYTEAFF | TGCAGTGCTAAAGTAGGGGGGTACACTGAAGCTTTCTTT
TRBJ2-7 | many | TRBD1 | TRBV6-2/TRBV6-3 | CASIGQGYEQYF | TGTGCCAGCATTGGACAGGGCTACGAGCAGTACTTC
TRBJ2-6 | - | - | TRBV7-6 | CASSLVASAGANVLTF | TGTGCCAGCAGCTTAGTGGCGAGCGCTGGGGCCAACGTCCTGACTTTC
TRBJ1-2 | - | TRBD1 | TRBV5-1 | CASSWTGEAYGYTF | TGCGCCAGCAGCTGGACAGGAGAGGCTTACGGCTACACCTTC
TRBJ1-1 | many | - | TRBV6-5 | CASSYGYNEAFF | TGTGCCAGCAGTTATGGGTATAATGAAGCTTTCTTT
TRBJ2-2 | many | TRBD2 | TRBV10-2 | CASRRAGGQAGELFF | TGCGCCAGCAGGCGGGCGGGGGGGCAGGCCGGGGAGCTGTTTTTT
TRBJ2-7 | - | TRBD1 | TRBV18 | CASSPKIQGGGGYEQYF | TGTGCCAGCTCACCGAAAATACAGGGGGGAGGAGGCTACGAGCAGTACTTC
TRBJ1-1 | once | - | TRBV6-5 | CASSYGVGYGEAFF | TGTGCCAGCAGTTACGGAGTGGGGTATGGTGAAGCTTTCTTT
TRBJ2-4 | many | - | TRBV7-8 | CASSSQAGRARGNIQYF | TGTGCCAGCAGCTCCCAAGCGGGCAGGGCCAGGGGAAACATTCAGTACTTC
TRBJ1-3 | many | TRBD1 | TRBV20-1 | CSADRGDSGNTIYF | TGCAGTGCTGACAGGGGGGACTCTGGAAACACCATATATTTT
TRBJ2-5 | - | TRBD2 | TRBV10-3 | CAISISASGGRQETQYF | TGTGCCATCAGTATCTCGGCCAGCGGGGGCCGACAAGAGACCCAGTACTTC
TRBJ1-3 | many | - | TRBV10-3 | CAISSEGIGNTIYF | TGTGCCATCAGCTCCGAGGGTATAGGAAACACCATATATTTT
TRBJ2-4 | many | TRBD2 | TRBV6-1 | CASRPLAGAKNIQYF | TGTGCCAGCAGGCCACTAGCGGGGGCCAAAAACATTCAGTACTTC
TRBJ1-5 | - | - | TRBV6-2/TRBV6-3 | CASRPLAGNQPQHF | TGTGCCAGCAGACCCCTCGCGGGGAATCAGCCCCAGCATTTT
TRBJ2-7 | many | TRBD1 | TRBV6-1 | CASSKGTGRYEQYF | TGTGCCAGCAGTAAAGGGACAGGGAGGTACGAGCAGTACTTC